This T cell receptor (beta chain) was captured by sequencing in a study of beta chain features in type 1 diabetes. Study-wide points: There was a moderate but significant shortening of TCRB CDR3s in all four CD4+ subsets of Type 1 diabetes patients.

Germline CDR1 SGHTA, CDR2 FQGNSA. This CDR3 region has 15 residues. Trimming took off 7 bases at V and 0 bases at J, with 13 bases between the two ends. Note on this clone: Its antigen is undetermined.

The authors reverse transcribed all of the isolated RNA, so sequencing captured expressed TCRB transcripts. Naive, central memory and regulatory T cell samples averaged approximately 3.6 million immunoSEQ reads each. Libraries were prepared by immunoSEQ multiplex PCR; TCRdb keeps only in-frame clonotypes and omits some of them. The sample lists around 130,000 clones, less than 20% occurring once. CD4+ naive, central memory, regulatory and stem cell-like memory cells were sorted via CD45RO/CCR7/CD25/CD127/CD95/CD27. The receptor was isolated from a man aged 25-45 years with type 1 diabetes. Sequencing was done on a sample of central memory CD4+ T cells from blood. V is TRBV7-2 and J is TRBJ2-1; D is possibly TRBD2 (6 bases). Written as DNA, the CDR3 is TGTGCCAGCACCCCGGGGACTGTCTCCTACAATGAGCAGTTCTTC. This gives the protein CASTPGTVSYNEQFF.